This TCR beta chain was observed in a study of blood T cell repertoires in COVID-19. Study as a whole: From the United States, Italy and Spain came samples of acute and convalescent COVID-19. T cells, B-cell-depleted T cells, or PBMCs supplied cDNA or gDNA.

Authors' processing steps: Amplification from reference gene primers served as the basis for estimated nucleated cell counts. Assay used: immunoSEQ multiplex PCR; TCRdb lists only in-frame clones, some missing. For V, J and clone size, that table is used; D and trimming come from the DNA. The repertoire holds roughly 26,000 clones, around 92% seen once, with around 2.8% in the top ten. The length of the CDR3 is 18 residues. The sequenced sample consisted of peripheral blood. The sequence was obtained from a human donor in a cohort sampled during active COVID-19. The chain is built from TRBV7-5 and TRBJ2-3; TRBD1 is the table's D call, not checked against the DNA. TRBV7-5 constitutes a pseudogene. CDR3 sequence reads: CARSLALGRKISTDTQYF. CDR3 bases: TGTGCCAGAAGCTTAGCTTTGGGGCGGAAGATTTCCACAGATACGCAGTATTTT.